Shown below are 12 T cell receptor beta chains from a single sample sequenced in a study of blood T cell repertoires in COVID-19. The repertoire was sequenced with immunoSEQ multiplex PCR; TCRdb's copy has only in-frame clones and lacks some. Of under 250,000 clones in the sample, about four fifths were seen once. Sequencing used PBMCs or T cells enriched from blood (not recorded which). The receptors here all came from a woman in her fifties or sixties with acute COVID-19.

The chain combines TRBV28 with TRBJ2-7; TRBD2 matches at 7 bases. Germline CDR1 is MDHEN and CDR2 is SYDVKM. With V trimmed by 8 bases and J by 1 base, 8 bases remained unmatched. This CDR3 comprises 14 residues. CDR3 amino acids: CASLRGGASYEQYF. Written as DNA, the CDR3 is TGTGCCAGCCTCCGGGGAGGGGCTTCCTACGAGCAGTACTTC.

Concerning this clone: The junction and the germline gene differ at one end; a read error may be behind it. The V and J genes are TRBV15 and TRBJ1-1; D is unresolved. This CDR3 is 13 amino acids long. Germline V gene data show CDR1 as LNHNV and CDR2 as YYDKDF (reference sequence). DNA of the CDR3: TGTGCCACCAGCAGGCAGGTGAACACTGAAGTTTTCTTT. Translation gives CATSRQVNTEVFF.

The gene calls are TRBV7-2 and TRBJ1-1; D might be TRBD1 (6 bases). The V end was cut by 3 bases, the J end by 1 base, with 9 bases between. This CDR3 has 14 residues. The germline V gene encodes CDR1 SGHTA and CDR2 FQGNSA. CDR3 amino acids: CASSFATGNTEAFF. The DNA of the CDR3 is TGTGCCAGCAGCTTTGCGACAGGGAACACTGAAGCTTTCTTT.

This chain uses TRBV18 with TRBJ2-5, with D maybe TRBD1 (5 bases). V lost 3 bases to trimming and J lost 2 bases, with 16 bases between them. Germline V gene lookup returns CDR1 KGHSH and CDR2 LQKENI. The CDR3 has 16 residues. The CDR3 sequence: CASSPTTATHQETQYF. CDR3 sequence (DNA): TGTGCCAGCTCACCGACGACAGCGACTCATCAAGAGACCCAGTACTTC.

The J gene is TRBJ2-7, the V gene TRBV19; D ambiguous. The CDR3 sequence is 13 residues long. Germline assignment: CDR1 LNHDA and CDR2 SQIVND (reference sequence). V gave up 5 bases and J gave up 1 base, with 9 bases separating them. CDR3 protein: CASSQALSYEQYF. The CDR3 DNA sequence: TGTGCCAGTAGTCAGGCCCTTTCCTACGAGCAGTACTTC.

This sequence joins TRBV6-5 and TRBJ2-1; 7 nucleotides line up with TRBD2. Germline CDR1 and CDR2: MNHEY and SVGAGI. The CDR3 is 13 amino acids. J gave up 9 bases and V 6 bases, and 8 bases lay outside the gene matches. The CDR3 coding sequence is TGTGCCAGCAGCTACGAGGGAGGGAGTGAGCAGTTCTTC. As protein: CASSYEGGSEQFF.

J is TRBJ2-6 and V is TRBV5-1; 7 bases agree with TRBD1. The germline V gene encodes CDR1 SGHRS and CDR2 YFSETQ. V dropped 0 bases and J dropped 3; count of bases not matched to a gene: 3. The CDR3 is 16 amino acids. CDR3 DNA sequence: TGCGCCAGCAGCTTGGAGGGGGCGAGTGGGGCCAACGTCCTGACTTTC. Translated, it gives CASSLEGASGANVLTF.

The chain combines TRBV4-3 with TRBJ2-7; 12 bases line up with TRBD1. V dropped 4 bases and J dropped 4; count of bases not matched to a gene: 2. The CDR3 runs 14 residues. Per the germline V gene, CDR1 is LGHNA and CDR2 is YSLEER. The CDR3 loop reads CASSRDRGRYEQYF. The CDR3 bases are TGCGCCAGCAGCCGGGACAGGGGGCGATACGAGCAGTACTTC.

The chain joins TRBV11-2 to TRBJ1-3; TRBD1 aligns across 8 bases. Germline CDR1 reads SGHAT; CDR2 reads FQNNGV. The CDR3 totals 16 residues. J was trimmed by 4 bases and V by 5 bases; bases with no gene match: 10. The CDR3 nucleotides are TGTGCCAGCAGCCCGCAAGCGACAGGGGCAGGAAACACCATATATTTT. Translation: CASSPQATGAGNTIYF.

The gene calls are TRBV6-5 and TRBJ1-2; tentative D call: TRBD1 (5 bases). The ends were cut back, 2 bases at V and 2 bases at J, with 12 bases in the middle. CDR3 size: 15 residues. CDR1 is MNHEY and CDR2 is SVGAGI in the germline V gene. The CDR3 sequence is CASSYEAGPNYGYTF. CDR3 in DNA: TGTGCCAGCAGTTACGAGGCAGGGCCGAACTATGGCTACACCTTC.

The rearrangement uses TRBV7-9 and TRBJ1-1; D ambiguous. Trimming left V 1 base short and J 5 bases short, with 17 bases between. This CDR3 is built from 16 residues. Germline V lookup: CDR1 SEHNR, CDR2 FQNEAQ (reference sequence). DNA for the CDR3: TGTGCCAGCAGCTTAGGTGTCACTTCCGCGGGAACTGAAGCTTTCTTT. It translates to CASSLGVTSAGTEAFF.

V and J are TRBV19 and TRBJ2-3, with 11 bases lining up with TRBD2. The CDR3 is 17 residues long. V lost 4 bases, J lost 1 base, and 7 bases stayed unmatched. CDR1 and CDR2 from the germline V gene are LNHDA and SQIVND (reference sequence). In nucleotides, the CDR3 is TGTGCCAGTAGTAAAGGGACTAGCGGACAAGGCACAGATACGCAGTATTTT. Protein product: CASSKGTSGQGTDTQYF.